This TCR beta chain was documented in a study of blood T cell repertoires in COVID-19. Across the whole study: Samples taken during acute and convalescent COVID-19 were collected in the United States, Italy and Spain.

The repertoire was sequenced with immunoSEQ multiplex PCR; TCRdb's copy has only in-frame clones and lacks some. The sample has fewer than 350,000 clones, approximately 86% seen once. Sequenced input: peripheral blood. The receptor was isolated from a man aged 18 to 30 with active or convalescent COVID-19.

CDR3 protein: CASSQTHRMNTEAFF. For the CDR3, the DNA is TGCGCCAGCAGCCAAACACACAGGATGAACACTGAAGCTTTCTTT. V is TRBV4-1 and J is TRBJ1-1; D is possibly TRBD1 (5 bases). CDR1 and CDR2 (germline): MGHRA, YSYEKL. Trimming shortened V by 2 bases and J by 0 bases, and 10 bases separated the two germline ends. The CDR3 length is 15 residues.